What follows are 23 T cell receptor beta chains derived from one specimen sequenced in a study of blood T cells in healthy people across ages. Using a J-beta primer mix together with a sample-barcoded 5' primer, a second PCR was run for roughly 6 to 11 cycles. TCRdb used MiXCR to reprocess the 5' RACE reads, holding one entry per CDR3 protein. The sample yields 1.2 million to 1.5 million distinct CDR3 sequences, approximately 59% seen once. Specimen: blood. These receptors originate from a man younger than 30 in good health.

V usage is TRBV20-1 and J usage is TRBJ2-6; the D gene is possibly TRBD2 (5 bases). CDR3 length: 15 residues. Trimming cost V 0 bases and J 1 base, with 7 bases left between them. Germline values: CDR1 DFQATT, CDR2 SNEGSKA (reference sequence). CDR3 DNA: TGCAGTGCTAGAGATTCGGGGTCTGGGGCCAACGTCCTGACTTTC. It codes for CSARDSGSGANVLTF.

This clonotype was seen a few times. The chain uses TRBV2 and TRBJ2-3, with 10 nucleotides matching TRBD2. The CDR3 runs to 13 residues. CDR1 is SNHLY and CDR2 is FYNNEI in the germline V gene. After removal of 10 bases from V and 5 bases from J, the junction contained 6 bases not matched to a gene. DNA of the CDR3: TGTGCCATCCTAGCGGGAGATGTAGATACGCAGTATTTT. It specifies CAILAGDVDTQYF. The whole variable domain, remainder taken from reference TRBV2 and TRBJ2-3, is EPEVTQTPSHQVTQMGQEVILRCVPISNHLYFYWYRQILGQKVEFLVSFYNNEISEKSEIFDDQFSVERPDGSNFTLKIRSTKLEDSAMYFCAILAGDVDTQYFGPGTRLTVL.

The genes are TRBV29-1 and TRBJ2-4, with 9 bases aligning to TRBD1. The J call may not be correct, given that the DNA end is closer to TRBJ2-7. The germline V gene encodes CDR1 SQVTM and CDR2 ANQGSEA. This CDR3 contains 13 residues. The CDR3 nucleotides read TGCAGCGTTGGATCACAGGGGGCTGGCGAGCAGTACTTC. Translating gives CSVGSQGAGEQYF.

The gene calls are TRBV10-2 and TRBJ2-3; 12 nucleotides line up with TRBD2. V gave up 2 bases and J gave up 4 bases; unmatched junction bases: 10. The germline gives CDR1 WSHSY, CDR2 SAAADI. The CDR3 is 18 residues long. CDR3 DNA sequence: TGCGCCAGCAGTGAGGGCCTAGCGGGAGGGCCATCCTCAGATACGCAGTATTTT. As protein: CASSEGLAGGPSSDTQYF.

Remarks on this clonotype: One end of the junction is discordant with germline, which a read error may explain. This chain links TRBV7-6 with TRBJ2-1, with a tentative D call TRBD2 (7 bases). Germline V gene data show CDR1 as SGHVS and CDR2 as FNYEAQ. The CDR3 covers 15 residues. Written as DNA, the CDR3 is TGTGCCAGCAGCTTAGGGGTCAGGGGAGGGGATGAACAGTTCTTC. This translates into CASSLGVRGGDEQFF.

The V gene is TRBV20-1, the J gene TRBJ2-7; 16 bases align to TRBD2. The J segment lost 2 bases and the V segment lost 4 bases, leaving 5 bases of the junction unmatched. CDR1 DFQATT and CDR2 SNEGSKA come from the germline V gene (reference sequence). CDR3 length equals 16 residues. The CDR3 reads CSAKSGTSGGAYEQYF. DNA for the CDR3: TGCAGTGCTAAATCCGGGACTAGCGGGGGGGCCTACGAGCAGTACTTC.

In this sample, this clonotype turned up a few times. The J gene is TRBJ2-1, the V gene TRBV27; TRBD2 matches at 7 bases. Trimming removed 3 bases from V and 12 bases from J; junction bases left unmatched: 2. Germline V gene sequence: CDR1 MNHEY, CDR2 SMNVEV (reference sequence). The CDR3 runs 11 residues. In DNA, the CDR3 is TGTGCCAGCAGTTTGGGAGGGGTGCAGTTCTTC. Translating it yields CASSLGGVQFF.

The chain recombines TRBV7-8 with TRBJ2-2; D possibly corresponds to TRBD2 (5 bases). Germline assignment: CDR1 SGHVS and CDR2 FQNEAQ. This CDR3 has 14 amino acids. V was shortened by 5 bases and J by 4 bases, with 11 bases between the two germline ends. CDR3 region: CASSKLVGTGELFF. As DNA, the CDR3 is TGTGCCAGCAGCAAACTAGTGGGCACCGGGGAGCTGTTTTTT.

The chain couples TRBV15 to TRBJ1-1, with D possibly being TRBD1 (6 bases). The CDR3 covers 14 residues. V lost 0 bases to trimming and J lost 3 bases, with 8 bases between them. Germline CDR1 is LNHNV and CDR2 is YYDKDF (reference sequence). For the CDR3, the DNA is TGTGCCACCAGCAGAGATAGGGGGTACACTGAAGCTTTCTTT. It yields the protein CATSRDRGYTEAFF.

This clonotype was seen more than once but under ten times. A much larger clone lies one base from this, so it may be a read error. The chain recombines TRBV20-1 with TRBJ2-1; D may be TRBD2 (6 bases). The last part of the DNA fits TRBJ2-7 better; the J call may be wrong. CDR1 and CDR2 from the germline V gene are DFQATT and SNEGSKA (reference sequence). The CDR3 runs to 15 residues. CDR3 residues: CSARERGATYNEQYF. The CDR3 DNA reads as TGCAGTGCTAGAGAACGCGGGGCGACCTACAATGAGCAGTACTTC.

The chain uses TRBV10-3 and TRBJ2-7; tentatively, D is TRBD1 (5 bases). Between the trimmed V and J ends, which lost 6 bases and 3 bases, there was a span of 12 bases. CDR3 length: 13 residues. CDR1 is ENHRY, CDR2 SYGVKD, per germline. The CDR3 DNA reads as TGTGCCATCAGCTCAGGGTGGAGCTACGAGCAGTACTTC. This gives the protein CAISSGWSYEQYF.

The chain has TRBV2 and TRBJ2-2; D is perhaps TRBD2 (5 bases). The CDR3 extends over 16 amino acids. Germline V gene data show CDR1 as SNHLY and CDR2 as FYNNEI. V lost 4 bases and J 3 bases, leaving 15 bases between the germline ends. CDR3 loop: CASSVVRATYTGELFF. CDR3 sequence (DNA): TGTGCCAGCAGTGTCGTGAGGGCCACGTACACCGGGGAGCTGTTTTTT.

The CDR3 protein is CASRSTPGTEAFF. The CDR3 coding sequence is TGTGCCAGCAGATCTACACCGGGCACTGAAGCTTTCTTT. The chain joins TRBV28 to TRBJ1-1; D remains ambiguous. V lost 6 bases and J lost 4, with 12 bases in between. The CDR3 is 13 amino acids. Germline-derived CDR1 and CDR2 are MDHEN and SYDVKM.

This clonotype was seen ten or more times. The chain joins TRBV12-3 or TRBV12-4 to TRBJ2-1, with D hard to call. V lost 3 bases and J 10 bases, leaving 13 bases between the germline ends. The CDR3 consists of 13 residues. The CDR3 bases are TGTGCCAGCAGTTTGGGATATTCAAGCGAGCAGTTCTTC. Translating gives CASSLGYSSEQFF.

The chain links TRBV3-1 to TRBJ2-5, with D possibly being TRBD2 (5 bases). Germline CDR1 is LGHDT and CDR2 is YNNKEL (reference sequence). V was shortened by 3 bases and J by 0 bases, with 5 bases between the two germline ends. CDR3 length: 13 amino acids. The CDR3 bases are TGTGCCAGCAGCCACGGGGACCAAGAGACCCAGTACTTC. Protein sequence: CASSHGDQETQYF.

V gene TRBV4-3 combines with J gene TRBJ2-2, with D perhaps TRBD2 (6 bases). With 4 bases removed from V and 0 bases from J, the gap between germline ends came to 15 bases. The CDR3 sequence is 17 residues long. The germline CDR1 and CDR2 sequences are LGHNA and YSLEER. The chain's CDR3 is CASSRSPGLPNTGELFF. For the CDR3, the DNA is TGCGCCAGCAGCCGATCACCGGGACTTCCGAACACCGGGGAGCTGTTTTTT.

This clonotype was recorded a few times. V and J are TRBV10-3 and TRBJ2-5, with D perhaps being TRBD1 or TRBD2 (5 bases each). Germline V CDR1 and CDR2: ENHRY, SYGVKD. The CDR3 is 12 residues long. The V and J ends lost 4 bases and 9 bases respectively, with 12 bases between them. For the CDR3, the DNA is TGTGCCATCAGTGGATCCGGGGCGGCCCAGTACTTC. Translation gives CAISGSGAAQYF.

The chain recombines TRBV13 with TRBJ2-3, with 8 bases aligning to TRBD2. V lost 3 bases, J lost 4 bases, and 3 bases stayed unmatched. Germline assignment: CDR1 PRHDT and CDR2 FYEKMQ (reference sequence). CDR3 length equals 14 residues. The CDR3 protein is CASSFGRGADTQYF. The DNA of the CDR3 is TGTGCCAGCAGCTTTGGGCGGGGGGCAGATACGCAGTATTTT.

This clonotype was seen a handful of times. The gene calls are TRBV7-8 and TRBJ2-1, with TRBD1 as a possible D gene (6 bases). CDR3 length: 14 residues. The ends were cut back, 6 bases at V and 5 bases at J, with 14 bases in the middle. CDR1 is SGHVS and CDR2 is FQNEAQ in the germline V gene. The CDR3 DNA reads TGTGCCAGCAGATCCCCGGGACAACACAATGAGCAGTTCTTC. Protein product: CASRSPGQHNEQFF.

This clonotype was observed a few times. The chain links TRBV18 to TRBJ1-4, with a weak D call TRBD1 (5 bases). V dropped 2 bases and J dropped 0 bases, with 19 bases sitting between them. This CDR3 is built from 19 residues. CDR1 is KGHSH, CDR2 LQKENI, per germline. DNA for the CDR3: TGTGCCAGCTCACCAAACTCTCCGCGACAGATTGCAACTAATGAAAAACTGTTTTTT. This codes for CASSPNSPRQIATNEKLFF. The full variable domain, with the rest looked up from reference TRBV18 and TRBJ1-4, is NAGVMQNPRHLVRRRGQEARLRCSPMKGHSHVYWYRQLPEEGLKFMVYLQKENIIDESGMPKERFSAEFPKEGPSILRIQQVVRGDSAAYFCASSPNSPRQIATNEKLFFGSGTQLSVL.

V usage is TRBV2 and J usage is TRBJ2-2, with 9 bases fitting TRBD1. Germline assignment: CDR1 SNHLY and CDR2 FYNNEI. With 1 base clipped from V and 2 bases from J, the junction kept 5 bases outside the gene matches. The CDR3 is 17 residues long. The CDR3 protein is CASSEVGQGSNTGELFF. CDR3 coding DNA: TGTGCCAGCAGTGAAGTCGGACAGGGGAGCAACACCGGGGAGCTGTTTTTT.

Comments on this clonotype: Sequence at one end of the junction differs from germline and may be a read error. The chain couples TRBV29-1 to TRBJ2-7, with D hard to call. CDR3 size: 12 residues. From germline, CDR1 is SQVTM and CDR2 ANQGSEA. The CDR3 DNA reads as TGCGGCGTTCAGACAAGCTCCTACGAGCAGTACTTC. It encodes CGVQTSSYEQYF.

This clonotype was seen more than once but under ten times. The V call is TRBV3-1, the J call TRBJ2-4, with TRBD2 identical over 13 bases. This CDR3 region has 18 residues. Trimming removed 0 bases from V and 7 bases from J; junction bases left unmatched: 9. The germline CDR1 and CDR2 sequences are LGHDT and YNNKEL (reference sequence). CDR3 sequence: CASSQDEGLAGVGNIQYF. In nucleotides, the CDR3 is TGTGCCAGCAGCCAAGATGAAGGACTAGCGGGAGTCGGGAACATTCAGTACTTC.